This T cell receptor (beta chain) was identified in a study of blood T cell repertoires in COVID-19. Study in general: Samples representing acute and convalescent COVID-19 were sourced from the United States, Italy and Spain. Sources were T cells, B-cell-depleted T cells, or PBMCs; the material itself was cDNA or gDNA.

V trimming: 6 bases; J trimming: 1 base; junction bases outside the gene matches: 10. Germline V gene lookup returns CDR1 LNHDA and CDR2 SQIVND (reference sequence). The CDR3 is made up of 19 amino acids. Original processing notes: Reference gene primer amplification in the assay estimated nucleated cell counts. The method was immunoSEQ multiplex PCR; TCRdb's version includes in-frame clones alone and lacks a portion of them. V and J calls and clone size follow that table, whereas D and trimming were derived from the DNA. The sample lists 85,000 to 95,000 clones, approximately 76% occurring once. Sequencing was done on a sample of peripheral blood. The rearrangement joins TRBV19 to TRBJ2-3; 16 positions match TRBD2. The clonotype originates from a man between 70 and 80 years old with acute or convalescent COVID-19. The CDR3 is CASRRGLAGGSQGTDTQYF. The DNA for the CDR3 is TGTGCCAGTAGGAGGGGACTAGCGGGAGGGTCCCAAGGCACAGATACGCAGTATTTT. Full variable domain (missing parts from reference TRBV19 and TRBJ2-3): DGGITQSPKYLFRKEGQNVTLSCEQNLNHDAMYWYRQDPGQGLRLIYYSQIVNDFQKGDIAEGYSVSREKKESFPLTVTSAQKNPTAFYLCASRRGLAGGSQGTDTQYFGPGTRLTVL.